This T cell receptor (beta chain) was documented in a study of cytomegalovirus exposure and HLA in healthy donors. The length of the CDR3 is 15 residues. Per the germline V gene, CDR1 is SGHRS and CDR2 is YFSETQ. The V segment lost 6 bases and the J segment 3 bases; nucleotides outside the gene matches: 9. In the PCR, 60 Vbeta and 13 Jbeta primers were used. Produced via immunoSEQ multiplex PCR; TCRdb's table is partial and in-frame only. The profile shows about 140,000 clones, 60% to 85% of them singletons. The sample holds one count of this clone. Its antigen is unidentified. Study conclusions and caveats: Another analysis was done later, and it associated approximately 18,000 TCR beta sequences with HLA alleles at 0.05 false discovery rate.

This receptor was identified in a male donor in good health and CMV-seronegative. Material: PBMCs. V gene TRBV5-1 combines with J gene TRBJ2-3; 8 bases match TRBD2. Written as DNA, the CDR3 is TGCGCCAGCAATCCCACGGGGGGGCCGACAGATACGCAGTATTTT. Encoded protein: CASNPTGGPTDTQYF.